The following is a T cell receptor beta chain sequence with its context. What this receptor recognizes is not known. Qualities for individual bases were not recorded, and no much larger clone is one base off. The source of the sample is a study of T cells in pancreatic ductal adenocarcinoma (dated by TCRdb to the late 2010s). A note on the overall study: The work assessed suppressive cells as well as CD8+ T cells infiltrating resected pancreatic ductal adenocarcinoma, measuring their numbers, locations, and properties, in order to shed light on the adaptive T-cell response that occurs naturally.

The pancreatic ductal adenocarcinoma patients who were selected had gone through surgery without receiving any neoadjuvant therapy. Peripheral blood was collected in heparin tubes, from which PBMCs were isolated by histopaque density gradient and cryopreserved in approximately 9.3% DMSO. Genomic DNA was extracted from six or seven PBMC and nine or ten flash-frozen tumor specimens using the DNeasy Blood and Tissue Kit with Proteinase K and RNase treatment. V loses 2 bases of germline sequence and J loses 2 bases, and the interval between the two ends is 17 bases. Spanning cysteine to phenylalanine, the CDR3 consists of 16 amino acids. This entry keeps only the CDR3 DNA: 48 bases, framed from base 1. For CDR1 and CDR2, the germline V gene lists SGHTS and YDEGEE. Overall study results and their limits: Blood samples had more total productive templates and 6 to 10-fold more unique clonotypes than tumor samples. No significant difference in T-cell clonality was found between tumor and blood, with mean clonality of around 0.11 in tumors and 0.072 in blood. Because tumors are enriched in CD45RO+ effector T cells rather than naive T cells, which biases toward lower diversity, comparisons of clonality between tumor and blood may be biased. Since most pancreatic cancer patients present with inoperable disease, the resected cohort was skewed toward the minority of patients who had early-stage disease.

The immunoSEQ hsTCRB kit was used to amplify TCR beta CDR3 regions from genomic DNA. An Illumina HiSeq system was used to carry out high-throughput TRB CDR3 sequencing. Turning to the authors' computational methods: The immunoSEQ software was used to analyze sequencing reads, and nonproductive sequences containing premature stops or frame-shifts were removed. Clonality of the repertoire was calculated as one minus the Shannon entropy normalized by log2 of the number of unique productive sequences. What TCRdb holds here is the immuneACCESS table cut down to in-frame rearrangements. Part of the clones is not present; checked against another copy, under half of the missing clones reflect an unresolved V gene, and the others are unexplained. Clonal size and the V and J genes are those of that table, whereas D and trimming came from the DNA. Present in this sample are 25,000 to 35,000 clones, 90% to 95% of which were seen just once. The ten largest make up 2.2% of the sample.

The sequence was obtained from a human donor with pancreatic ductal adenocarcinoma. Input material: PBMCs. The rearranged segments are TRBV5-8 and TRBJ2-7; too little of a D gene remains to name it. Here the CDR3 is given as CASSFLTSRSTYEQYF. The nucleotide sequence reads as follows: TGTGCCAGCAGCTTTCTCACGTCCAGGTCAACCTACGAGCAGTACTTC.